The rows below give T cell receptor beta chains drawn from one sample of a study of naive and memory T cell subsets. One entry per CDR3 protein, called by TCRdb with MiXCR from the 5' RACE reads. The data contain over 45,000 distinct CDR3 sequences, 4.7% of them singletons. The receptors were gathered from a female donor in good health. Both conserved end residues are part of each CDR3. The order of the fields is clone size, D gene, V gene, J gene, CDR3 DNA, CDR3 protein. A D gene is named only where the DNA matches it firmly. Size values are once, few and many counts, or a class for expanded clones, and some rows have none.

clone_size: many
d_call: .
v_call: TRBV28
j_call: TRBJ1-4
cdr3_nt: TGTGCCAGCAATAAGGGGCTAGAGGAAAAACTGTTTTTT
cdr3_aa: CASNKGLEEKLFF

clone_size: many
d_call: .
v_call: TRBV19
j_call: TRBJ2-3
cdr3_nt: TGTGCCAGTAGCGTCACACCAGGGGGACTAAGCACAGATACGCAGTATTTT
cdr3_aa: CASSVTPGGLSTDTQYF

clone_size: many
d_call: TRBD2
v_call: TRBV29-1
j_call: TRBJ2-1
cdr3_nt: TGCAGCGGTGACCTGACTAGCCAGGGTGAGCAGTTCTTC
cdr3_aa: CSGDLTSQGEQFF

clone_size: many
d_call: .
v_call: TRBV11-2
j_call: TRBJ2-5
cdr3_nt: TGTGCCAGCAGCCTGATGATGGAGACCCAGTACTTC
cdr3_aa: CASSLMMETQYF

clone_size: many
d_call: TRBD2
v_call: TRBV27
j_call: TRBJ2-1
cdr3_nt: TGTGCCAGCAGTGTCCTAGCGGGGTACAATGAGCAGTTCTTC
cdr3_aa: CASSVLAGYNEQFF

clone_size: many
d_call: TRBD2
v_call: TRBV6-2/TRBV6-3
j_call: TRBJ2-7
cdr3_nt: TGTGCCAGCAGTTTTCTAGCGGGAGGTGAGCAGTACTTC
cdr3_aa: CASSFLAGGEQYF

clone_size: many
d_call: TRBD1
v_call: TRBV20-1
j_call: TRBJ2-2
cdr3_nt: TGCAGTGCTAGGCAGGGGGCAATTACCGGGGAGCTGTTTTTT
cdr3_aa: CSARQGAITGELFF

clone_size: many
d_call: .
v_call: TRBV29-1
j_call: TRBJ2-3
cdr3_nt: TGCAGCGTTGAAGTCACAGATACGCAGTATTTT
cdr3_aa: CSVEVTDTQYF

clone_size: many
d_call: .
v_call: TRBV20-1
j_call: TRBJ1-2
cdr3_nt: TGCAGTGCTCCGCTTAGCCCCTCTAGCGGTGGCTACACCTTC
cdr3_aa: CSAPLSPSSGGYTF

clone_size: few
d_call: .
v_call: TRBV18
j_call: TRBJ2-7
cdr3_nt: TGTGCCAGCTCACCAACCTCGACCTACGAGCAGTACTTC
cdr3_aa: CASSPTSTYEQYF

clone_size: many
d_call: .
v_call: TRBV6-1
j_call: TRBJ2-1
cdr3_nt: TGTGCCAGCAGAACCATAGGGGAGCAGTTCTTC
cdr3_aa: CASRTIGEQFF

clone_size: few
d_call: .
v_call: TRBV19
j_call: TRBJ2-5
cdr3_nt: TGTGCCAGTAGTCCGCTGCGGGGTTTACGGCAAGAGACCCAGTACTTC
cdr3_aa: CASSPLRGLRQETQYF

clone_size: many
d_call: TRBD1
v_call: TRBV28
j_call: TRBJ1-2
cdr3_nt: TGTGCCAGCGGGGGGGTACAGGGGTTCGGCTATGGCTACACCTTC
cdr3_aa: CASGGVQGFGYGYTF

clone_size: .
d_call: TRBD2
v_call: TRBV28
j_call: TRBJ2-4
cdr3_nt: TGTGCCAGCAGTCTAACCACTAGCGGGACCCTAGCCAAAAACATTCAGTACTTC
cdr3_aa: CASSLTTSGTLAKNIQYF

clone_size: .
d_call: TRBD2
v_call: TRBV19
j_call: TRBJ2-3
cdr3_nt: TGTGCCAGTAGTATCTTCTCTAGCGGACCAGATACGCAGTATTTT
cdr3_aa: CASSIFSSGPDTQYF

clone_size: few
d_call: .
v_call: TRBV4-3
j_call: TRBJ2-3
cdr3_nt: TGCGCCAGCAGCGAAGGAGGTTGTCCAGATACGCAGTATTTT
cdr3_aa: CASSEGGCPDTQYF

clone_size: few
d_call: TRBD2
v_call: TRBV28
j_call: TRBJ2-2
cdr3_nt: TGTGCCAGCAGTGAAGCTAGCGGGAGGGCCGGCGGGGAGCTGTTTTTT
cdr3_aa: CASSEASGRAGGELFF

clone_size: many
d_call: .
v_call: TRBV29-1
j_call: TRBJ2-7
cdr3_nt: TGCAGCGTGCGTTCTAGCGTTCCTGTTACGGTGCAGTACTTC
cdr3_aa: CSVRSSVPVTVQYF

clone_size: many
d_call: .
v_call: TRBV11-2
j_call: TRBJ2-1
cdr3_nt: TGTGCCAGCAGTTTACTCGCGGGACTCGGTAATGAGCAGTTCTTC
cdr3_aa: CASSLLAGLGNEQFF

clone_size: many
d_call: .
v_call: TRBV29-1
j_call: TRBJ2-5
cdr3_nt: TGCAGCGTTGAAAAGGCAGGGAAAGGTCAAGAGACCCAGTACTTC
cdr3_aa: CSVEKAGKGQETQYF

clone_size: .
d_call: TRBD2
v_call: TRBV7-2
j_call: TRBJ2-5
cdr3_nt: TGTGCCAGCAGCTTAGGGACTAGCGTCGCGACCCAGTACTTC
cdr3_aa: CASSLGTSVATQYF

clone_size: many
d_call: .
v_call: TRBV2
j_call: TRBJ2-5
cdr3_nt: TGTGCCAGCAGTGAAAGGGCAGCACTTTACCAAGAGACCCAGTACTTC
cdr3_aa: CASSERAALYQETQYF

clone_size: many
d_call: .
v_call: TRBV6-2/TRBV6-3
j_call: TRBJ1-5
cdr3_nt: TGTGCCAGCAGTTACTCGAACAATCAGCCCCAGCATTTT
cdr3_aa: CASSYSNNQPQHF

clone_size: many
d_call: .
v_call: TRBV11-1
j_call: TRBJ2-3
cdr3_nt: TGTGCCAGCAGCTTAACTCCAAATACGCAGTATTTT
cdr3_aa: CASSLTPNTQYF

clone_size: many
d_call: .
v_call: TRBV13
j_call: TRBJ1-1
cdr3_nt: TGTGCCAGTCGCACAGGGAACACTGAAGCTTTCTTT
cdr3_aa: CASRTGNTEAFF

clone_size: .
d_call: .
v_call: TRBV20-1
j_call: TRBJ2-7
cdr3_nt: TGCAGTGCTAGAGGCGGTGAGACTAGTGTCTACGAGCAGTACTTC
cdr3_aa: CSARGGETSVYEQYF

clone_size: many
d_call: .
v_call: TRBV29-1
j_call: TRBJ2-2
cdr3_nt: TGCAGCGTTTTACACCCAGGGCAAACCGGGGAGCTGTTTTTT
cdr3_aa: CSVLHPGQTGELFF

clone_size: many
d_call: TRBD1
v_call: TRBV29-1
j_call: TRBJ1-1
cdr3_nt: TGCAGCGTTGAACAAGGACAGGGGGGGCACACTGAAGCTTTCTTT
cdr3_aa: CSVEQGQGGHTEAFF

clone_size: many
d_call: TRBD1
v_call: TRBV7-9
j_call: TRBJ2-1
cdr3_nt: TGTGCCAGCACCGAAAGGCGGACAGGGGGAAGGTACAATGAGCAGTTCTTC
cdr3_aa: CASTERRTGGRYNEQFF

clone_size: many
d_call: .
v_call: TRBV5-4
j_call: TRBJ2-7
cdr3_nt: TGTGCCAGCAGCCCGGGCACCTACGAGCAGTACTTC
cdr3_aa: CASSPGTYEQYF

clone_size: many
d_call: .
v_call: TRBV29-1
j_call: TRBJ2-1
cdr3_nt: TGCAGCGTTCAACTAGTAAGGGGTTACAATGAGCAGTTCTTC
cdr3_aa: CSVQLVRGYNEQFF